The source of this T cell receptor (beta chain) is a study of T cell responses to AZD1222 COVID-19 vaccine. Study at large: Recipients boosted at about 4 weeks or about 12 weeks are pooled.

With regard to this clone: Its matching antigen is unknown.

CDR1 is LGHNA and CDR2 is YNFKEQ in the germline V gene. The V and J ends lost 2 bases and 3 bases respectively, with 9 bases between them. CDR3 length: 14 amino acids. Study results and caveats: Researchers took repertoire samples only after the peak T cell response had come. White British people made up most donors, females outnumbered males, and clonal diversity was possibly underestimated.

Measured with immunoSEQ multiplex PCR; TCRdb has only the in-frame clones, and not every one. The profile covers 150,000 to 200,000 clones, with more than 85% appearing a single time and about 0.9% taken by the ten largest. Specimen: peripheral blood, collected on day 0 of AZD1222 vaccination. This TCR derives from an adult in good health. J is TRBJ2-3 and V is TRBV4-2; no reliable D call. The CDR3 bases are TGTGCCAGCAGCCAATCCGGACGTACAGATACGCAGTATTTT. It encodes CASSQSGRTDTQYF.